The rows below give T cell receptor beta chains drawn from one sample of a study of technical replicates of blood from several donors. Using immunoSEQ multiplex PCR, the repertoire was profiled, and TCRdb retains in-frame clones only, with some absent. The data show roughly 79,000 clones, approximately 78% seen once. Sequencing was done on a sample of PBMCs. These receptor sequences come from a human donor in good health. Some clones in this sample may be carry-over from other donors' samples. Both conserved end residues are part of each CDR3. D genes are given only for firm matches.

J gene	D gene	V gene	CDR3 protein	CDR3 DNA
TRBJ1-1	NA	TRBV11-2	CASRPILKGAEAFF	TGTGCCAGCAGACCGATCTTAAAAGGGGCTGAAGCTTTCTTT
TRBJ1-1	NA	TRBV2	CASSERGTEAFF	TGTGCCAGCAGTGAAAGGGGAACTGAAGCTTTCTTT
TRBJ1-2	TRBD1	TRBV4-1	CASSQDGTGTGNYGYTF	TGCGCCAGCAGCCAAGATGGGACCGGGACAGGGAACTATGGCTACACCTTC
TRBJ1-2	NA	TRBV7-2	CASSFRGGQGYTF	TGTGCCAGCAGCTTCCGAGGAGGGCAGGGCTACACCTTC
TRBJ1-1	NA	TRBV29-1	CSVNYGEAFF	TGCAGCGTTAACTATGGTGAAGCTTTCTTT
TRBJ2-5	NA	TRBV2	CASREGLSQTQYF	TGTGCCAGCAGGGAAGGACTATCGCAGACCCAGTACTTC
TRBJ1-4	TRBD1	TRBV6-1	CASKGTGASEKLFF	TGTGCCAGCAAAGGGACAGGGGCGAGCGAAAAACTGTTTTTT
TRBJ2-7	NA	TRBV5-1	CASSSIGALEQYF	TGCGCCAGCAGCTCGATAGGGGCCCTCGAGCAGTACTTC
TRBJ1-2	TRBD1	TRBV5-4	CASSSRTGEVVYGYTF	TGTGCCAGCAGCTCTAGGACAGGGGAGGTGGTCTATGGCTACACCTTC
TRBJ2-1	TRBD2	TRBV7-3	CASSYHFKTSGGKNEQFF	TGTGCCAGCAGTTACCATTTCAAGACTAGCGGAGGGAAGAATGAGCAGTTCTTC
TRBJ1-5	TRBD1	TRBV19	CASIGGQGSINQPQHF	TGTGCCAGTATCGGGGGACAGGGGTCTATCAATCAGCCCCAGCATTTT
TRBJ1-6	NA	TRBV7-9	CASSLSGGLSPLHF	TGTGCCAGCAGCTTATCGGGGGGCCTTTCACCCCTCCACTTT
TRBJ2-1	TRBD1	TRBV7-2	CASSLVRGQMDEQFF	TGTGCCAGCAGCTTAGTCAGGGGGCAGATGGATGAGCAGTTCTTC
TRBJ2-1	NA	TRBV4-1	CASSGGVYNEQFF	TGCGCCAGCAGCGGCGGGGTCTACAATGAGCAGTTCTTC